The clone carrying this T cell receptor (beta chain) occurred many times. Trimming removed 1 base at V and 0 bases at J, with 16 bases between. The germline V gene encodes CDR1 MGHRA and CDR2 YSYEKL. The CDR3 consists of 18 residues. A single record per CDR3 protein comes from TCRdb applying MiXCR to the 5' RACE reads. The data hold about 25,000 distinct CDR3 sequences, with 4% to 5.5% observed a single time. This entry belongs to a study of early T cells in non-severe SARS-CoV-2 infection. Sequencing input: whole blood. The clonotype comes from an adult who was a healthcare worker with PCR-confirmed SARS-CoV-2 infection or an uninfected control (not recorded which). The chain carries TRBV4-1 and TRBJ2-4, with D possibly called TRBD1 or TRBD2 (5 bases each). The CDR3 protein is CASSQGDAVGLAKNIQYF. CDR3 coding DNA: TGCGCCAGCAGCCAAGGGGACGCCGTAGGACTAGCCAAAAACATTCAGTACTTC.